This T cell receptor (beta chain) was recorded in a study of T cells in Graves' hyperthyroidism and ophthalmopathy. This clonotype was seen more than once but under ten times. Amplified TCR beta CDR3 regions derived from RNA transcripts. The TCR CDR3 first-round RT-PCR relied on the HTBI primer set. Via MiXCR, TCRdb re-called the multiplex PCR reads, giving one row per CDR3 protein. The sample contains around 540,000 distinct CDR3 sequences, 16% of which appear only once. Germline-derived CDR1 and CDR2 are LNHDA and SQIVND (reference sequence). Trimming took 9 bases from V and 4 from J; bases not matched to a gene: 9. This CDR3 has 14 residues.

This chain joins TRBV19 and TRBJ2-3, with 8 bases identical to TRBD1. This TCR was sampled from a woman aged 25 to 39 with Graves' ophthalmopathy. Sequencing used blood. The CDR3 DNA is TGTGCCAGCAACAGGGGGACGGACGCAGATACGCAGTATTTT. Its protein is CASNRGTDADTQYF.